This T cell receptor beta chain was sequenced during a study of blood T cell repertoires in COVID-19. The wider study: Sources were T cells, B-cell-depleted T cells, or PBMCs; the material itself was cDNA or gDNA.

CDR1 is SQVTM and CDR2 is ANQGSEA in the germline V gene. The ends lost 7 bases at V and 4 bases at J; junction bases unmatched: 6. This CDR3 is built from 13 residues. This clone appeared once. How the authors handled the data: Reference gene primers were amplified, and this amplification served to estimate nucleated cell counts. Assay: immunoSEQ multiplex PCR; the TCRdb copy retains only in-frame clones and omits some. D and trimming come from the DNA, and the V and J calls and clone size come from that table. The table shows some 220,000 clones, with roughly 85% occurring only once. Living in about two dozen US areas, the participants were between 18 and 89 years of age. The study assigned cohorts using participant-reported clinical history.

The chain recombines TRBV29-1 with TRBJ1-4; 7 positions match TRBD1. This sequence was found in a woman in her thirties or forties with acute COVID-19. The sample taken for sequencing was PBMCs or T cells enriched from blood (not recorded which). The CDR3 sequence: CSGRQGDNEKLFF. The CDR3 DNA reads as TGCAGCGGTCGACAGGGTGATAATGAAAAACTGTTTTTT.